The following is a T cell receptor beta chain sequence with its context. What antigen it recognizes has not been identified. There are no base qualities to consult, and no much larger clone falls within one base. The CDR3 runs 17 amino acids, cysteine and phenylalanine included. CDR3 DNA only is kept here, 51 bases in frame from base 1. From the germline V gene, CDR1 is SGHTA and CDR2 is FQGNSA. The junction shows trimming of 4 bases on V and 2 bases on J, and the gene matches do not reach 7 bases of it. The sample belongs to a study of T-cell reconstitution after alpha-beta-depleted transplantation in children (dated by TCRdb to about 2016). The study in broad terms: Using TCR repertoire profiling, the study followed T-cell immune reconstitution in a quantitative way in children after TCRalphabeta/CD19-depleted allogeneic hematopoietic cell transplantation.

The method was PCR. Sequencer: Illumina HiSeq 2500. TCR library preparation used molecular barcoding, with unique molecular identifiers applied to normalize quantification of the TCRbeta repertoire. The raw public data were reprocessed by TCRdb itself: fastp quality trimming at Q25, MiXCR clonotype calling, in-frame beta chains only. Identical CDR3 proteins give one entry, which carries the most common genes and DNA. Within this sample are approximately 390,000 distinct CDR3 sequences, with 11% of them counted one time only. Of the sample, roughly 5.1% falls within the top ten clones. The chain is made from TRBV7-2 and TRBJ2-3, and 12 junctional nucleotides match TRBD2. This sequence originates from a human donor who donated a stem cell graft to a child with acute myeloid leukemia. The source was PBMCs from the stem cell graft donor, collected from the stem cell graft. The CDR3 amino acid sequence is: CASSSRASGGDTDTQYF. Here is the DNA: TGTGCCAGCAGCTCCCGAGCTAGCGGGGGGGACACAGATACGCAGTATTTT.